The entry below describes one TCR beta chain. Its target is not known. V lost 7 bases and J 6 bases, leaving 10 bases between the germline ends. The CDR3 runs 11 residues. CDR1 is MNHEY, CDR2 SMNVEV, per germline (reference sequence). These data belong to a study of T-cell memory formation after mild COVID-19. General observations from the study: Pre-infection memory contained some responding clones, which suggested that cross-reactive memory had joined.

TCR alpha and TCR beta cDNA libraries with sample barcodes and UMIs came from 5'RACE using constant-segment primers. TCRdb recomputed calls from the 5' RACE reads with MiXCR, one row per CDR3 protein. The sample consists of about 400,000 distinct CDR3 sequences, approximately 24% of them appearing once. This TCR was recovered from an adult woman who had mild COVID-19 (a few samples of this study predate the infection). Cell type and time point are not known. Specimen: PBMCs or a T cell subset sorted from them (not recorded which). The V gene is TRBV27, the J gene TRBJ2-7; D may be TRBD2 (5 bases). The CDR3 region is CASIRGGEQYF. CDR3 coding DNA: TGTGCCAGCATTCGAGGAGGCGAGCAGTACTTC.